One sample yielded the 32 T cell receptor beta chains listed below, sequenced in a study of PD-1 blockade in classical Hodgkin lymphoma. With no exception, relapse followed autologous stem cell transplantation in all patients, and brentuximab vedotin exposure varied. Method: immunoSEQ multiplex PCR; TCRdb's copy keeps in-frame clones and lacks some. The sample has some 100,000 clones, around 90% seen once. The specimen comprised peripheral blood mononuclear cells (PBMCs), sampled at baseline. These receptors were collected from a human donor with classical Hodgkin lymphoma.

This clone appeared a single time. This chain links TRBV27 with TRBJ2-3; TRBD1 is a possible D gene (6 bases). V lost 5 bases and J 2 bases, leaving 11 bases between the germline ends. Germline CDR1 reads MNHEY; CDR2 reads SMNVEV (reference sequence). This CDR3 region has 14 residues. In DNA, the CDR3 is TGTGCCAGCAGTCCGGGACAAAACACAGATACGCAGTATTTT. Its protein product is CASSPGQNTDTQYF.

This chain links TRBV28 with TRBJ1-1, with D unresolved. CDR3 length equals 14 residues. Trimming pared 3 bases from V and 1 base from J, leaving 9 bases between. CDR1 MDHEN and CDR2 SYDVKM come from the germline V gene. The chain's CDR3 is CASSLLIGNTEAFF. DNA of the CDR3: TGTGCCAGCAGTTTGCTCATCGGGAACACTGAAGCTTTCTTT.

The count of this clone is one. The chain is built from TRBV30 and TRBJ2-1; 9 bases line up with TRBD2. The ends lost 4 bases at V and 1 base at J; junction bases unmatched: 5. The CDR3 totals 15 residues. Germline values: CDR1 GTSNPN, CDR2 SVGIG (reference sequence). This CDR3 reads CAWTDSGSSYNEQFF. The DNA of the CDR3 is TGTGCCTGGACCGATAGCGGGAGTTCCTACAATGAGCAGTTCTTC.

The chain carries TRBV7-9 and TRBJ2-2, with D maybe TRBD1 (7 bases). V was clipped by 3 bases and J by 5 bases, with 19 bases between them. CDR1 and CDR2 (germline): SEHNR, FQNEAQ (reference sequence). This CDR3 has 17 amino acids. The CDR3 here is CASSFPRGTEETGELFF. The DNA of the CDR3 is TGTGCCAGCAGCTTTCCCCGCGGGACAGAAGAAACCGGGGAGCTGTTTTTT.

V gene TRBV30 combines with J gene TRBJ2-1; D unclear. V gave up 0 bases and J gave up 5 bases, with 11 bases separating them. Germline values: CDR1 GTSNPN, CDR2 SVGIG (reference sequence). This CDR3 is built from 14 residues. The CDR3 DNA follows: TGTGCCTGGAGTGTTGGGCGTAGCCACAATGAGCAGTTCTTC. It is translated as CAWSVGRSHNEQFF.

This chain uses TRBV10-2 with TRBJ2-7; D is uncertain. This CDR3 spans 11 amino acids. With 2 bases removed from V and 12 bases from J, the gap between germline ends came to 11 bases. Per the germline V gene, CDR1 is WSHSY and CDR2 is SAAADI. The CDR3: CASSEGVTGYF. The CDR3 DNA follows: TGCGCCAGCAGTGAGGGTGTGACCGGGTACTTC.

This chain connects TRBV2 to TRBJ1-2, with D unclear. Trimming removed 9 bases at V and 0 bases at J, with 2 bases between. The CDR3 runs 10 residues. Germline CDR1 and CDR2: SNHLY and FYNNEI. The CDR3 region has the DNA TGTGCCAGTCCTAACTATGGCTACACCTTC. It specifies CASPNYGYTF.

This chain links TRBV28 with TRBJ2-1, with 12 nucleotides matching TRBD2. The CDR3 is 15 residues long. Per the germline V gene, CDR1 is MDHEN and CDR2 is SYDVKM. With V trimmed by 8 bases and J by 7 bases, 9 bases remained unmatched. This CDR3 reads CASGPSGRAFNEQFF. The CDR3 coding sequence is TGTGCCAGCGGGCCTAGCGGGAGGGCCTTTAATGAGCAGTTCTTC.

The chain employs TRBV5-5 and TRBJ2-7; D is perhaps TRBD2 (6 bases). Between the trimmed V and J ends, which lost 4 bases and 5 bases, there was a span of 25 bases. The CDR3 sequence is 17 residues long. The germline V gene encodes CDR1 SGHKS and CDR2 YYEKEE (reference sequence). The CDR3 spells CASSPLPRQLGGDEQYF. CDR3 in DNA: TGTGCCAGCAGCCCTCTCCCAAGACAGCTTGGCGGGGACGAGCAGTACTTC.

This clone was seen a single time. The chain couples TRBV9 to TRBJ2-1; 10 bases map to TRBD1. V lost 4 bases and J lost 8; bases outside the gene matches: 6. Per the germline V gene, CDR1 is SGDLS and CDR2 is YYNGEE. The length of the CDR3 is 14 residues. CDR3 sequence (DNA): TGTGCCAGCAGCCCCCGGGACAGGGGACATGAGCAGTTCTTC. Its protein is CASSPRDRGHEQFF. Full variable domain (missing parts from reference TRBV9 and TRBJ2-1): DSGVTQTPKHLITATGQRVTLRCSPRSGDLSVYWYQQSLDQGLQFLIQYYNGEERAKGNILERFSAQQFPDLHSELNLSSLELGDSALYFCASSPRDRGHEQFFGPGTRLTVL.

The chain links TRBV29-1 to TRBJ2-1; D possibly matches TRBD1 or TRBD2 (5 bases each). Per germline, CDR1 SQVTM and CDR2 ANQGSEA. Trimming left V 3 bases short and J 4 bases short, with 19 bases between. This CDR3 spans 16 amino acids. The chain's CDR3 is CSVEGVALGAYNEQFF. CDR3 sequence (DNA): TGCAGCGTTGAGGGGGTAGCTCTTGGTGCATACAATGAGCAGTTCTTC.

Points on this clone: Other DNA sequences of this sample code for an identical CDR3. V and J are TRBV5-1 and TRBJ2-6; unclear D gene. V lost 2 bases, J lost 1 base, and 7 bases lay in between. CDR1 SGHRS and CDR2 YFSETQ come from the germline V gene. This CDR3 is built from 15 residues. The DNA of the CDR3 is TGCGCCAGCAGCTTAGTCGGGTCTGGGGCCAACGTCCTGACTTTC. Translating gives CASSLVGSGANVLTF. Full variable domain (outside the CDR3, taken from reference TRBV5-1 and TRBJ2-6): KAGVTQTPRYLIKTRGQQVTLSCSPISGHRSVSWYQQTPGQGLQFLFEYFSETQRNKGNFPGRFSGRQFSNSRSEMNVSTLELGDSALYLCASSLVGSGANVLTFGAGSRLTVL.

J is TRBJ2-5 and V is TRBV7-9; 9 bases agree with TRBD1. Germline V gives CDR1 SEHNR, CDR2 FQNEAQ (reference sequence). The CDR3 consists of 17 residues. V lost 6 bases to trimming and J lost 5 bases; unmatched junction nucleotides: 16. The CDR3 loop reads CASRKSLGQGFGETQYF. The CDR3 DNA sequence: TGTGCCAGCAGGAAAAGTTTGGGACAGGGATTTGGGGAGACCCAGTACTTC.

The chain uses TRBV5-6 and TRBJ1-3; D is undetermined. CDR1 SGHDT and CDR2 YYEEEE come from the germline V gene. The CDR3 totals 15 residues. The germline V and J ends were trimmed by 0 bases and 0 bases, with 7 bases remaining between them. The CDR3 DNA sequence: TGTGCCAGCAGCTTGGTACAGCGCTCTGGAAACACCATATATTTT. Translated: CASSLVQRSGNTIYF. The variable domain in full, completed from reference TRBV5-6 and TRBJ1-3, reads DAGVTQSPTHLIKTRGQQVTLRCSPKSGHDTVSWYQQALGQGPQFIFQYYEEEERQRGNFPDRFSGHQFPNYSSELNVNALLLGDSALYLCASSLVQRSGNTIYFGEGSWLTVV.

The V and J genes are TRBV9 and TRBJ2-1, with D possibly matching TRBD2 (5 bases). Germline V gene lookup returns CDR1 SGDLS and CDR2 YYNGEE. With 2 bases removed from V and 7 bases from J, the gap between germline ends came to 19 bases. This CDR3 comprises 16 residues. CDR3 protein: CASSVHGGLAINEQFF. CDR3 bases: TGTGCCAGCAGCGTTCACGGAGGTCTAGCAATTAATGAGCAGTTCTTC.

The rearrangement joins TRBV9 to TRBJ2-1, with 7 bases matching TRBD2. V dropped 4 bases and J dropped 9; count of bases not matched to a gene: 13. The germline CDR1 and CDR2 sequences are SGDLS and YYNGEE. The CDR3 spans 15 residues. CDR3 nucleotides: TGTGCCAGCAGCCCCAGACCGGGGGGTAGTATTGAGCAGTTCTTC. This encodes CASSPRPGGSIEQFF.

The chain carries TRBV5-1 and TRBJ1-4; a weak D match, TRBD1 (5 bases). The CDR3 consists of 16 residues. Germline values: CDR1 SGHRS, CDR2 YFSETQ. The ends were cut back, 2 bases at V and 0 bases at J, with 11 bases in the middle. The CDR3 DNA reads as TGCGCCAGCAGCTTTTCGACAGCTGCAACTAATGAAAAACTGTTTTTT. Residues: CASSFSTAATNEKLFF. Full variable domain (remainder filled in from reference TRBV5-1 and TRBJ1-4): KAGVTQTPRYLIKTRGQQVTLSCSPISGHRSVSWYQQTPGQGLQFLFEYFSETQRNKGNFPGRFSGRQFSNSRSEMNVSTLELGDSALYLCASSFSTAATNEKLFFGSGTQLSVL.

This clone was picked up a small number of times. V gene TRBV28 combines with J gene TRBJ1-1; TRBD1 is a possible D gene (6 bases). CDR1 MDHEN and CDR2 SYDVKM come from the germline V gene. V lost 5 bases and J lost 5, with 18 bases in between. This CDR3 is 15 amino acids long. The CDR3 coding sequence is TGTGCCAGCAGTCGAGCGGGACAAAGGAGGACTGAAGCTTTCTTT. As protein: CASSRAGQRRTEAFF.

This chain uses TRBV27 with TRBJ2-3, with 11 bases that match TRBD2. The CDR3 contains 15 residues. Germline V gene lookup returns CDR1 MNHEY and CDR2 SMNVEV (reference sequence). V lost 3 bases and J lost 2; bases outside the gene matches: 1. CDR3 residues: CASSFSGRATDTQYF. The DNA for the CDR3 is TGTGCCAGCAGTTTTAGCGGGAGGGCCACAGATACGCAGTATTTT.

The V call is TRBV19, the J call TRBJ2-5; D possibly matches TRBD1 or TRBD2 (5 bases each). Germline V gene sequence: CDR1 LNHDA, CDR2 SQIVND (reference sequence). The CDR3 has 16 amino acids. V shed 3 bases and J shed 5 bases, with 19 bases lying between them. The CDR3 here is CASSILVGRGIETQYF. CDR3 bases: TGTGCCAGTAGTATTTTGGTGGGTCGGGGCATTGAGACCCAGTACTTC.

V gene TRBV21-1 combines with J gene TRBJ2-7; TRBD1, the D gene given by the table, was not confirmed from the DNA. TRBV21-1 is given as a pseudogene. This CDR3 has 20 residues. CDR3 amino acids: CASSKWEMQIFWDRRYEQYF. CDR3 nucleotides: TGTGCCAGCAGCAAATGGGAAATGCAAATATTCTGGGACAGGCGCTACGAGCAGTACTTC.

V gene TRBV6-5 combines with J gene TRBJ1-5, with TRBD1 matching over 9 bases. In germline, CDR1 is MNHEY, CDR2 SVGAGI. V shed 6 bases and J 4 bases; nucleotides not matched to a gene: 7. The CDR3 length is 15 residues. In nucleotides, the CDR3 is TGTGCCAGCAGAGCTAAAGGGACAGGGAATCAGCCCCAGCATTTT. This codes for CASRAKGTGNQPQHF.

This chain joins TRBV5-6 and TRBJ2-7, with 14 positions matching TRBD2. Per germline, CDR1 SGHDT and CDR2 YYEEEE. The CDR3 extends over 15 amino acids. Trimming took 3 bases from V and 3 from J; bases not matched to a gene: 2. CDR3 nucleotides: TGTGCCAGCAGCTGGGGGACTAGCGGGAGCTACGAGCAGTACTTC. Its translation: CASSWGTSGSYEQYF.

This clone has just a few counts. This chain uses TRBV5-1 with TRBJ1-1; maybe TRBD1 (5 bases). V was cut by 0 bases and J by 11 bases, with 20 bases left in between. The germline CDR1 and CDR2 sequences are SGHRS and YFSETQ. The CDR3 sequence is 15 residues long. CDR3 protein: CASSLAQGESLNAFF. The DNA for the CDR3 is TGCGCCAGCAGCTTGGCCCAGGGTGAGTCCTTAAATGCTTTCTTT.

This chain uses TRBV5-1 with TRBJ2-1; TRBD2 aligns across 9 bases. Germline CDR1 and CDR2: SGHRS and YFSETQ. V lost 4 bases to trimming and J lost 3 bases; unmatched junction nucleotides: 8. The CDR3 consists of 16 residues. The CDR3 bases are TGCGCCAGCAGCACCTTAGCGGGAGCAGTCTACAATGAGCAGTTCTTC. Its protein is CASSTLAGAVYNEQFF.

This clone showed up just a few times. The rearrangement links TRBV30 to TRBJ2-2; D is perhaps TRBD2 (5 bases). The germline CDR1 and CDR2 sequences are GTSNPN and SVGIG (reference sequence). The CDR3 runs 16 residues. The V end lost 0 bases, the J end lost 5 bases, and 16 bases lay between the germline ends. Here the CDR3 reads CAWSVSRRPGTGELFF. The CDR3, as DNA: TGTGCCTGGAGTGTAAGCAGGCGCCCGGGGACCGGGGAGCTGTTTTTT.

The chain is built from TRBV4-1 and TRBJ2-1, with a weak D call TRBD2 (6 bases). The CDR3 totals 20 residues. V was pared by 1 base and J by 5 bases, with 27 bases between. Germline CDR1 reads MGHRA; CDR2 reads YSYEKL. The CDR3 region has the DNA TGCGCCAGCAGCCAAGTTGTTAGGCTAGGGAACCGGGACTGGGACAATGAGCAGTTCTTC. Protein: CASSQVVRLGNRDWDNEQFF.

The chain has TRBV2 and TRBJ2-5; D remains unclear. Germline CDR1 is SNHLY and CDR2 is FYNNEI. The germline V and J ends were trimmed by 5 bases and 3 bases, with 4 bases remaining between them. CDR3 length equals 11 residues. CDR3 amino acids: CASSRKETQYF. The CDR3 region has the DNA TGTGCCAGCAGTAGAAAAGAGACCCAGTACTTC. The full variable domain, in which reference TRBV2 and TRBJ2-5 provide the parts outside the CDR3, is EPEVTQTPSHQVTQMGQEVILRCVPISNHLYFYWYRQILGQKVEFLVSFYNNEISEKSEIFDDQFSVERPDGSNFTLKIRSTKLEDSAMYFCASSRKETQYFGPGTRLLVL.

The gene calls are TRBV7-6 and TRBJ1-2; 7 nucleotides agree with TRBD1. The CDR3 is 17 residues long. Per germline, CDR1 SGHVS and CDR2 FNYEAQ. The V and J ends lost 3 bases and 7 bases, in that order; junction bases with no gene match: 17. Here the CDR3 reads CASSLTPHRGRNSGYTF. CDR3 in DNA: TGTGCCAGCAGCTTGACCCCCCACAGGGGCCGTAATAGTGGCTACACCTTC.

The chain couples TRBV9 to TRBJ2-3; no clear D. The CDR3 loop spans 15 amino acids. Trimming stripped 2 bases from V and 0 bases from J, with 10 bases between. Germline CDR1 is SGDLS and CDR2 is YYNGEE. As DNA, the CDR3 is TGTGCCAGCAGCGTCCAGCAACTTAGCACAGATACGCAGTATTTT. Amino acids: CASSVQQLSTDTQYF.

This chain uses TRBV4-1 with TRBJ1-2, with TRBD1 matching 9 bases. With 4 bases clipped from V and 3 bases from J, the junction kept 3 bases outside the gene matches. CDR1 MGHRA and CDR2 YSYEKL come from the germline V gene. This CDR3 has 14 amino acids. The CDR3 coding sequence is TGCGCCAGCAGCCCGGACAGGGGAGACTATGGCTACACCTTC. It is translated as CASSPDRGDYGYTF.

The chain uses TRBV28 and TRBJ2-7, with D possibly TRBD1 on 5 matching bases. The CDR3 totals 11 residues. Germline-derived CDR1 and CDR2 are MDHEN and SYDVKM. Trimming took off 4 bases at V and 7 bases at J, with 8 bases between the two ends. CDR3 in amino acids: CASSWGWEQYF. The CDR3 bases are TGTGCCAGCAGTTGGGGCTGGGAGCAGTACTTC.